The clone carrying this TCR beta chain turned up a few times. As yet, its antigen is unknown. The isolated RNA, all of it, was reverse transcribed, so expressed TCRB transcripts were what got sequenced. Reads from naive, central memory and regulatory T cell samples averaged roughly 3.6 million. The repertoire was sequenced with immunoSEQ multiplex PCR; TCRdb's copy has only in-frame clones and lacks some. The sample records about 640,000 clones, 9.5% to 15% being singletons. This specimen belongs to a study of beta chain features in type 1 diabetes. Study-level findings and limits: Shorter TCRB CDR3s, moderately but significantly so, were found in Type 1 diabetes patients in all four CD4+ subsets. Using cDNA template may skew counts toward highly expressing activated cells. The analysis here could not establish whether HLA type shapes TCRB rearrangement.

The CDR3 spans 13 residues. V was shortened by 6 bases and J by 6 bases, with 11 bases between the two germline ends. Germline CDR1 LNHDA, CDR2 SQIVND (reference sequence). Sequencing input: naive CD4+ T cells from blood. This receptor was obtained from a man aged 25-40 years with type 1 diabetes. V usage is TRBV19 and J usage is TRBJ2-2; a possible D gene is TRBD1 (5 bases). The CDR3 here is CASSLQGAGELFF. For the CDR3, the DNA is TGTGCCAGTAGCTTACAAGGGGCCGGGGAGCTGTTTTTT.